This TCR beta chain was obtained from a study of shared T cell receptors in the human thymus. CDR1 and CDR2 from the germline V gene are MDHEN and SYDVKM. This CDR3 has 16 amino acids. V lost 3 bases, J lost 2 bases, and 16 bases lay in between. This clone was counted a single time. Clones were read by immunoSEQ multiplex PCR, and TCRdb kept only the in-frame ones, dropping some. The sample has 550,000 to 800,000 clones, 70% to 90% seen once. The same sample was also studied in work on human thymus T cells. That work adds: Healthy Finnish infants undergoing corrective surgery for congenital heart defects were the donors. The source of the thymus tissue was resections taken during corrective heart surgery. Gene usage for V and J segments appeared biased in thymic and blood repertoires. Highly overlapping thymic repertoires among unrelated individuals were reported in related research.

V and J are TRBV28 and TRBJ1-1; D remains unclear. The clonotype originates from a girl less than two years old with a congenital heart defect. The sequenced sample was thymocytes. The CDR3: CASSFWTGAKNTEAFF. The CDR3 DNA is TGTGCCAGCAGTTTTTGGACGGGAGCCAAAAACACTGAAGCTTTCTTT.